A single sample is the source of the 20 T cell receptor beta chains below, sequenced in a study of a mutant IDH1 vaccine in newly diagnosed glioma. Stated time point: week 23, last vaccination. One vaccine dose held 300 ug of mutant IDH1 20-mer peptide and came with topical imiquimod. Libraries were prepared by immunoSEQ multiplex PCR; TCRdb keeps only in-frame clonotypes and omits some of them. This sample has 75,000 to 80,000 clones, with around 85% found just once. These receptors lack a known antigen. The input for sequencing was PBMCs, taken from a glioma patient whose treatment included an IDH1 peptide vaccine. The source is a woman between 50 and 59 years old with glioma.

This chain uses TRBV11-3 with TRBJ1-3; D remains ambiguous. Germline V gives CDR1 SGHNT, CDR2 YENEEA. Trimming cost V 10 bases and J 0 bases, with 4 bases left between them. This CDR3 has 11 amino acids. The CDR3 DNA sequence: TGTGCCACCTTCTCTGGAAACACCATATATTTT. Translated, it gives CATFSGNTIYF.

The chain couples TRBV28 to TRBJ2-3, with 7 bases that match TRBD1. CDR3 length equals 14 residues. V gave up 1 base and J gave up 7 bases; unmatched junction bases: 5. CDR1 is MDHEN and CDR2 is SYDVKM in the germline V gene. CDR3 in amino acids: CASSLSGGPNTQYF. DNA of the CDR3: TGTGCCAGCAGTTTATCAGGGGGTCCGAATACGCAGTATTTT.

J is TRBJ2-1 and V is TRBV5-1, with a possible D match to TRBD1 (5 bases). Looked up from germline, CDR1 is SGHRS and CDR2 is YFSETQ. V lost 2 bases and J 4 bases, leaving 7 bases between the germline ends. The CDR3 consists of 13 residues. The CDR3 bases are TGCGCCAGCAGCTTACGACAGTACAATGAGCAGTTCTTC. This translates into CASSLRQYNEQFF.

The rearrangement joins TRBV7-2 to TRBJ2-5, with D uncertain. CDR1 is SGHTA, CDR2 FQGNSA, per germline. There are 13 residues in the CDR3. V was clipped by 3 bases and J by 1 base, with 6 bases between them. In DNA, the CDR3 is TGTGCCAGCAGCTTTTGGCTCCAAGAGACCCAGTACTTC. Amino acid sequence: CASSFWLQETQYF.

A single count supports this clone. CDR3 residues: CASSPDLGGQPQHF. CDR3 nucleotides: TGTGCCAGCAGTCCGGACCTCGGGGGACAGCCCCAGCATTTT. V is TRBV28 and J is TRBJ1-5; D possibly corresponds to TRBD1 (5 bases). This CDR3 comprises 14 residues. V was shortened by 5 bases and J by 7 bases, with 15 bases between the two germline ends. CDR1 and CDR2 from the germline V gene are MDHEN and SYDVKM.

This sequence joins TRBV25-1 and TRBJ2-2, with TRBD1 matching over 7 bases. This CDR3 contains 17 residues. V was clipped by 3 bases and J by 3 bases; unmatched bases: 10. The germline gives CDR1 MGHDK, CDR2 SYGVNS. In DNA, the CDR3 is TGTGCCAGCAGTGACCCAAGACAGGGACCCTACACCGGGGAGCTGTTTTTT. Its translation is CASSDPRQGPYTGELFF.

The CDR3 nucleotides are TGTGCCAGCAGCTTAGGGGCACGAGCCCGAAACACCATATATTTT. This codes for CASSLGARARNTIYF. The gene calls are TRBV7-9 and TRBJ1-3; no reliable D call. The CDR3 sequence is 15 residues long. Trimming took 1 base from V and 5 from J, leaving 12 bases between them. Germline assignment: CDR1 SEHNR and CDR2 FQNEAQ (reference sequence).

The rearrangement joins TRBV6-6 to TRBJ2-7; D perhaps matches TRBD1 (7 bases). V was pared by 7 bases and J by 7 bases, with 23 bases between. Per the germline V gene, CDR1 is MNHNY and CDR2 is SVGAGI (reference sequence). The CDR3 length is 15 residues. The CDR3 bases are TGTGCCAGCATCCCAGGGGGGACACCCTCTGGGGAGCAGTACTTC. Its protein is CASIPGGTPSGEQYF.

J is TRBJ2-5 and V is TRBV11-2, with D perhaps matching TRBD1 or TRBD2 (5 bases each). Germline V CDR1 and CDR2: SGHAT, FQNNGV. There are 14 residues in the CDR3. Trimming shortened V by 3 bases and J by 5 bases, and 13 bases separated the two germline ends. This CDR3 is CASSFTGQGETQYF. CDR3 sequence (DNA): TGTGCCAGCAGCTTTACGGGGCAAGGGGAGACCCAGTACTTC.

The chain links TRBV7-6 to TRBJ1-2, with 8 bases lining up with TRBD1. The CDR3 runs to 13 residues. Losses at the gene ends were 8 bases for V and 8 bases for J; bases not matched to a gene: 10. CDR1 is SGHVS, CDR2 FNYEAQ, per germline. The CDR3 sequence is CASGSYRGTGYTF. CDR3 in DNA: TGTGCCAGCGGGTCTTACAGGGGGACGGGCTACACCTTC.

J is TRBJ2-4 and V is TRBV5-4; D is unclear. Germline V gene sequence: CDR1 SGHNT, CDR2 YYREEE (reference sequence). V lost 4 bases to trimming and J lost 2 bases, with 13 bases between them. This CDR3 contains 15 residues. The CDR3 DNA sequence: TGTGCCAGCAGCCAGGCGCTGGAAACCAAAAACATTCAGTACTTC. This sequence encodes CASSQALETKNIQYF.

This clone was counted a few times. CDR3 protein: CASSSLAGTYNEQFF. CDR3 in DNA: TGTGCCAGCAGCTCACTAGCGGGAACCTACAATGAGCAGTTCTTC. V is TRBV5-6 and J is TRBJ2-1; 10 bases map to TRBD2. V gave up 3 bases and J gave up 2 bases; unmatched junction bases: 2. Germline-derived CDR1 and CDR2 are SGHDT and YYEEEE. The length of the CDR3 is 15 residues.

The chain couples TRBV2 to TRBJ2-3, with 8 bases that match TRBD1. Germline CDR1 and CDR2: SNHLY and FYNNEI. Losses at the gene ends were 8 bases for V and 6 bases for J; bases not matched to a gene: 10. This CDR3 contains 14 residues. CDR3 bases: TGTGCCAGCCTTGCAGGGGGCGCGGGGGATACGCAGTATTTT. Translation gives CASLAGGAGDTQYF.

The chain has TRBV18 and TRBJ1-2; no clear D. V was cut by 2 bases and J by 4 bases, with 17 bases left in between. Germline CDR1 reads KGHSH; CDR2 reads LQKENI. This CDR3 comprises 16 residues. CDR3 in amino acids: CASSPEGGGGGYGYTF. As DNA, the CDR3 is TGTGCCAGCTCACCAGAGGGCGGAGGAGGTGGCTATGGCTACACCTTC.

The J gene is TRBJ1-1, the V gene TRBV28; a possible D gene is TRBD1 (6 bases). Germline CDR1 and CDR2: MDHEN and SYDVKM. V shed 7 bases and J shed 2 bases, with 17 bases lying between them. The CDR3 totals 15 residues. The CDR3 sequence: CASTLPPGHNTEAFF. CDR3 DNA: TGTGCCAGCACCCTACCCCCGGGACATAACACTGAAGCTTTCTTT.

This clone appeared once. The chain links TRBV18 to TRBJ2-2; D not certain. Germline V gene lookup returns CDR1 KGHSH and CDR2 LQKENI. With 2 bases removed from V and 1 base from J, the gap between germline ends came to 2 bases. The CDR3 sequence is 13 residues long. Here the CDR3 DNA reads TGTGCCAGCTCACCAGTGAACACCGGGGAGCTGTTTTTT. Its translation: CASSPVNTGELFF.

This clone was observed once. The V and J genes are TRBV19 and TRBJ1-5; D is perhaps TRBD1 (5 bases). Germline lookup yields CDR1 LNHDA and CDR2 SQIVND (reference sequence). This CDR3 comprises 15 residues. Trimming left V 3 bases short and J 0 bases short, with 9 bases between. This chain's CDR3 is CASSMTDYSNQPQHF. The CDR3, as DNA: TGTGCCAGTAGTATGACAGACTATAGCAATCAGCCCCAGCATTTT.

The genes are TRBV9 and TRBJ2-7, with D possibly matching TRBD2 (6 bases). The V gene's germline CDR1 is SGDLS and CDR2 YYNGEE. Trimming removed 0 bases at V and 3 bases at J, with 10 bases between. This CDR3 spans 14 amino acids. CDR3 bases: TGTGCCAGCAGCGTAGGAGGAGGGGACTACGAGCAGTACTTC. Translation: CASSVGGGDYEQYF.

The rearrangement joins TRBV9 to TRBJ1-3; D may be TRBD1 (5 bases). V was clipped by 4 bases and J by 0 bases, with 8 bases between them. CDR1 SGDLS and CDR2 YYNGEE come from the germline V gene. CDR3 length: 14 residues. CDR3 nucleotides: TGTGCCAGCAGCCTAGGGGACTCTGGAAACACCATATATTTT. Translated: CASSLGDSGNTIYF.

This chain joins TRBV6-6 and TRBJ1-2, with a weak D call TRBD1 (6 bases). Germline V CDR1 and CDR2: MNHNY, SVGAGI (reference sequence). The CDR3 runs 13 residues. V lost 5 bases, J lost 7 bases, and 14 bases lay in between. CDR3 protein: CASSPRGEAGYTF. The DNA for the CDR3 is TGTGCCAGCAGTCCCAGGGGAGAGGCTGGCTACACCTTC.